Shown below are 10 T cell receptor beta chains from a single sample sequenced in a study of blood T cell dynamics during melanoma immunotherapy. The assay was immunoSEQ multiplex PCR, and TCRdb's table has in-frame clones only and misses some. The repertoire has about 11,000 clones, roughly 84% of them found once; the top ten carry about a sixth. The time point is: week 3, after first cycle of checkpoint inhibitor. This material consisted of blood, taken from a patient treated with checkpoint blockade. The receptors here all came from a human donor with melanoma.

The V gene is TRBV7-6, the J gene TRBJ1-1, with D tentatively TRBD1 (5 bases). CDR1 is SGHVS, CDR2 FNYEAQ, per germline. The CDR3 loop spans 12 amino acids. V was clipped by 4 bases and J by 10 bases, with 13 bases between them. This CDR3 reads CASSWSGTPAFF. In DNA, the CDR3 is TGTGCCAGCAGCTGGTCCGGGACCCCAGCTTTCTTT.

This sequence joins TRBV5-6 and TRBJ1-3; the D gene is possibly TRBD1 (5 bases). The CDR3 is 19 amino acids. V was clipped by 4 bases and J by 2 bases, with 25 bases between them. Germline CDR1 is SGHDT and CDR2 is YYEEEE. The CDR3 DNA follows: TGTGCCAGCAGCCTTACCGGGCCTAGGGAGGGGATGGCTGGAAACACCATATATTTT. Encoded protein: CASSLTGPREGMAGNTIYF.

The V call is TRBV7-9, the J call TRBJ1-1, with D hard to call. Trimming shortened V by 5 bases and J by 1 base, and 8 bases separated the two germline ends. This CDR3 region has 13 residues. CDR1 and CDR2 (germline): SEHNR, FQNEAQ (reference sequence). Here the CDR3 reads CASSRGGNTEAFF. The CDR3 nucleotides are TGTGCCAGCAGCCGCGGTGGGAACACTGAAGCTTTCTTT.

The rearrangement uses TRBV11-3 and TRBJ2-1; D is possibly TRBD1 or TRBD2 (6 bases each). Trimming shortened V by 5 bases and J by 5 bases, and 16 bases separated the two germline ends. The CDR3 spans 15 residues. Germline assignment: CDR1 SGHNT and CDR2 YENEEA. CDR3 region: CASSRTRGPNNEQFF. In DNA, the CDR3 is TGTGCCAGCAGCCGAACTCGGGGGCCGAACAATGAGCAGTTCTTC.

The chain recombines TRBV5-6 with TRBJ2-5; D perhaps matches TRBD1 (5 bases). V gave up 4 bases and J gave up 4 bases, with 14 bases separating them. Germline loops: CDR1 SGHDT, CDR2 YYEEEE. The CDR3 extends over 14 amino acids. The chain's CDR3 is CASSPMVGPETQYF. In DNA, the CDR3 is TGTGCCAGCAGCCCTATGGTGGGGCCAGAGACCCAGTACTTC.

The chain uses TRBV6-5 and TRBJ1-1, with D possibly being TRBD1 (5 bases). Trimming removed 0 bases at V and 1 base at J, with 9 bases between. The germline V gene encodes CDR1 MNHEY and CDR2 SVGAGI. The CDR3 loop spans 15 amino acids. CDR3 coding DNA: TGTGCCAGCAGTTACTCTCAGGGTCCGAACACTGAAGCTTTCTTT. This encodes CASSYSQGPNTEAFF.

The gene calls are TRBV7-2 and TRBJ2-7; either TRBD1 or TRBD2 may supply D (5 bases each). Germline lookup yields CDR1 SGHTA and CDR2 FQGNSA. This CDR3 has 13 amino acids. The V and J ends lost 6 bases and 2 bases respectively, with 11 bases between them. CDR3 bases: TGTGCCAGCAGTTTCGGGACGGCCTACGAGCAGTACTTC. This sequence encodes CASSFGTAYEQYF.

This clone occurred once. This chain links TRBV11-1 with TRBJ1-2, with 7 bases identical to TRBD1. The junction had 16 bases not matched to a gene; V was cut back by 0 bases and J by 6 bases. CDR3 length: 18 amino acids. The germline V gene has CDR1 SGHAT and CDR2 FQDESV (reference sequence). CDR3 nucleotides: TGTGCCAGCAGCTTAGCTCTGACAGGGATGGGGTTTAGAAATGGCTACACCTTC. This sequence encodes CASSLALTGMGFRNGYTF.

This chain uses TRBV5-6 with TRBJ1-1, with 9 bases matching TRBD1. With V trimmed by 4 bases and J by 3 bases, 10 bases remained unmatched. Per germline, CDR1 SGHDT and CDR2 YYEEEE. The CDR3 has 16 amino acids. CDR3 sequence reads: CASSRIDRGFDTEAFF. In nucleotides, the CDR3 is TGTGCCAGCAGCCGAATCGACAGGGGGTTCGACACTGAAGCTTTCTTT. Variable domain in full (rest from reference TRBV5-6 and TRBJ1-1): DAGVTQSPTHLIKTRGQQVTLRCSPKSGHDTVSWYQQALGQGPQFIFQYYEEEERQRGNFPDRFSGHQFPNYSSELNVNALLLGDSALYLCASSRIDRGFDTEAFFGQGTRLTVV.

The J gene is TRBJ2-7, the V gene TRBV4-3; tentative D call: TRBD1 (6 bases). This CDR3 spans 15 amino acids. In germline, CDR1 is LGHNA, CDR2 YSLEER. The V end was cut by 3 bases, the J end by 4 bases, with 16 bases between. The CDR3 here is CASSHLTGSRYEQYF. The CDR3 nucleotides read TGCGCCAGCAGCCACCTTACAGGGTCGAGGTACGAGCAGTACTTC.